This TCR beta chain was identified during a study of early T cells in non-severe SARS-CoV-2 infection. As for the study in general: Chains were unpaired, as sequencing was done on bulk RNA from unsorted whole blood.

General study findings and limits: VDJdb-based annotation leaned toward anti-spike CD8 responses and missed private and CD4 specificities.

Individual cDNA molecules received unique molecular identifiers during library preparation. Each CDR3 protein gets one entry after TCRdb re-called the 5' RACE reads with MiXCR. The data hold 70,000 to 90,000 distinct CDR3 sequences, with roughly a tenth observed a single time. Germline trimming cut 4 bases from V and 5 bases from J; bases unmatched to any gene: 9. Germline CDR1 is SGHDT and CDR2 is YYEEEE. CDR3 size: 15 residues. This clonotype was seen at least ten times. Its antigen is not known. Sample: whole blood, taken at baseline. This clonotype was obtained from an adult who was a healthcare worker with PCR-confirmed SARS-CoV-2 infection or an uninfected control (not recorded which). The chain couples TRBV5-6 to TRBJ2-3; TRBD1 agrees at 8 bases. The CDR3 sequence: CASSVPGGAGDTQYF. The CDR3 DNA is TGTGCCAGCAGCGTTCCAGGGGGCGCCGGAGATACGCAGTATTTT.